The 30 T cell receptor beta chains reported below all come from one sample, sequenced in a study of T-cell memory formation after mild COVID-19. One entry per CDR3 protein, called by TCRdb with MiXCR from the 5' RACE reads. Here the sample spans approximately 400,000 distinct CDR3 sequences, less than 25% being singletons. The sequenced sample consisted of PBMCs or a T cell subset sorted from them (not recorded which). All receptors derive from an adult woman who had mild COVID-19 (a few samples of this study predate the infection). Cell type and time point are not known.

This clonotype has a count of ten or more. V gene TRBV12-3 or TRBV12-4 combines with J gene TRBJ2-5, with a weak D call TRBD2 (7 bases). With 3 bases removed from V and 5 bases from J, the gap between germline ends came to 16 bases. CDR3 length: 15 residues. This CDR3 is CASSLGGRDRETQYF. CDR3 bases: TGTGCCAGCAGTTTGGGGGGGCGCGACAGGGAGACCCAGTACTTC.

V is TRBV20-1 and J is TRBJ2-3, with D possibly matching TRBD1 (5 bases). The CDR3 extends over 14 amino acids. Germline V gene sequence: CDR1 DFQATT, CDR2 SNEGSKA (reference sequence). Trimming shortened V by 4 bases and J by 3 bases, and 14 bases separated the two germline ends. The CDR3 region is CSAIVRAWTDTQYF. Here the CDR3 DNA reads TGCAGTGCTATAGTCAGGGCTTGGACAGATACGCAGTATTTT.

The J gene is TRBJ1-3, the V gene TRBV7-6; 11 bases map to TRBD1. Germline V CDR1 and CDR2: SGHVS, FNYEAQ. V was pared by 2 bases and J by 2 bases, with 5 bases of the junction left unmatched. The CDR3 contains 17 residues. The CDR3 here is CASSLLGQGAAGNTIYF. CDR3 nucleotide sequence: TGTGCCAGCAGCTTATTAGGACAGGGGGCTGCTGGAAACACCATATATTTT.

In this sample, this clonotype turned up a few times. V is TRBV5-1 and J is TRBJ2-1; D is unresolved. CDR3 length equals 12 residues. Trimming stripped 4 bases from V and 10 bases from J, with 12 bases between. Germline V gives CDR1 SGHRS, CDR2 YFSETQ. The CDR3 is CASSPLLGEQFF. The CDR3 coding sequence is TGCGCCAGCAGCCCGCTCTTGGGGGAGCAGTTCTTC.

CDR3: CASSRGGGPGANVLTF. The CDR3 bases are TGTGCCAGCAGCCGAGGAGGGGGCCCTGGGGCCAACGTCCTGACTTTC. The chain combines TRBV6-5 with TRBJ2-6; tentative D call: TRBD1 (7 bases). The germline V gene encodes CDR1 MNHEY and CDR2 SVGAGI. The V end was cut by 6 bases, the J end by 2 bases, with 14 bases between. This CDR3 contains 16 residues.

This clonotype has a count of ten or more. The genes are TRBV4-3 and TRBJ1-5; tentative D call: TRBD1 (6 bases). V lost 0 bases and J 4 bases, leaving 10 bases between the germline ends. Germline V gene sequence: CDR1 LGHNA, CDR2 YSLEER. CDR3 length equals 15 residues. CDR3 sequence reads: CASSQDPQGNQPQHF. CDR3 nucleotides: TGCGCCAGCAGCCAAGATCCACAGGGAAATCAGCCCCAGCATTTT.

This clonotype was picked up a small number of times. The rearrangement joins TRBV4-1 to TRBJ1-2; no clear D gene. This CDR3 has 15 residues. Germline CDR1 is MGHRA and CDR2 is YSYEKL. V was cut by 0 bases and J by 1 base, with 9 bases left in between. CDR3 bases: TGCGCCAGCAGCCAAGACTGGAGGAGTAACTATGGCTACACCTTC. Its translation is CASSQDWRSNYGYTF.

This clonotype came up once. This rearrangement joins TRBV7-3 to TRBJ1-2; D is ambiguous. Germline V CDR1 and CDR2: SGHTA, FQGTGA. This CDR3 has 17 amino acids. V gave up 6 bases and J gave up 4 bases, with 24 bases separating them. The CDR3 DNA is TGTGCCAGCAGGCACCCCTCGAAGTCGGGGTCTACCTATGGCTACACCTTC. Its translation: CASRHPSKSGSTYGYTF.

A few counts support this clonotype. The chain couples TRBV6-2 or TRBV6-3 to TRBJ2-7; D remains unclear. CDR1 and CDR2 (germline): MNHEY, SVGEGT. Deletions cut 2 bases from V and 3 bases from J, with 20 bases between. The CDR3 sequence is 17 residues long. The CDR3 DNA reads as TGTGCCAGCAGTTACCCCTTCGCAGCCCCGTCCTTCTACGAGCAGTACTTC. It codes for CASSYPFAAPSFYEQYF.

A few counts support this clonotype. The CDR3 spells CASSGHLSGSRTGELFF. The CDR3 DNA reads TGTGCCAGCAGCGGACACCTTAGCGGGAGCCGCACCGGGGAGCTGTTTTTT. The chain carries TRBV11-2 and TRBJ2-2, with 9 bases fitting TRBD2. Germline CDR1 reads SGHAT; CDR2 reads FQNNGV. The CDR3 runs to 17 residues. V shed 5 bases, J shed 4 bases, and the junction held 11 bases outside the gene matches. Variable domain in full (rest from reference TRBV11-2 and TRBJ2-2): EAGVAQSPRYKIIEKRQSVAFWCNPISGHATLYWYQQILGQGPKLLIQFQNNGVVDDSQLPKDRFSAERLKGVDSTLKIQPAKLEDSAVYLCASSGHLSGSRTGELFFGEGSRLTVL.

This clonotype occurred a few times. The V gene is TRBV5-1, the J gene TRBJ2-4; 7 nucleotides line up with TRBD2. Germline V CDR1 and CDR2: SGHRS, YFSETQ. Germline trimming cut 1 base from V and 7 bases from J; bases unmatched to any gene: 11. This CDR3 is 16 amino acids long. CDR3 bases: TGCGCCAGCAGCTTGACTTTGGCGGCGGGAGTGAACATTCAGTACTTC. It translates to CASSLTLAAGVNIQYF.

This clonotype was recorded once. The chain links TRBV13 to TRBJ1-2; D may be TRBD1 (5 bases). Germline CDR1 reads PRHDT; CDR2 reads FYEKMQ (reference sequence). V was trimmed by 6 bases and J by 2 bases, leaving 13 bases between them. The CDR3 runs to 14 residues. The CDR3: CASSNWGGNYGYTF. The CDR3 DNA is TGTGCCAGCAGTAATTGGGGGGGAAACTATGGCTACACCTTC.

This clonotype occurred many times. The J gene is TRBJ2-1, the V gene TRBV10-3; TRBD2 matches at 13 bases. V lost 8 bases, J lost 6 bases, and 1 base stayed unmatched. In germline, CDR1 is ENHRY, CDR2 SYGVKD. The CDR3 totals 13 residues. In DNA, the CDR3 is TGTGCCATCGGACTAGCGGGAGCCAATGAGCAGTTCTTC. Protein: CAIGLAGANEQFF.

V and J are TRBV6-5 and TRBJ2-3; 7 bases are shared with TRBD2. Germline assignment: CDR1 MNHEY and CDR2 SVGAGI. The CDR3 runs to 16 residues. Unmatched junction bases numbered 3, after V lost 0 bases and J lost 0 bases. CDR3: CASSYSGGTSTDTQYF. As DNA, the CDR3 is TGTGCCAGCAGTTACTCGGGGGGGACTAGCACAGATACGCAGTATTTT.

This clonotype was counted only a few times. The chain is built from TRBV7-2 and TRBJ1-2; tentative D call: TRBD1 (6 bases). Deletions cut 4 bases from V and 4 bases from J, with 10 bases between. The germline V gene encodes CDR1 SGHTA and CDR2 FQGNSA. The CDR3 sequence is 13 residues long. CDR3 nucleotide sequence: TGTGCCAGCAGCTCGCAGGGGATCTATGGCTACACCTTC. Amino acid sequence: CASSSQGIYGYTF. The full variable domain, in which reference TRBV7-2 and TRBJ1-2 provide the parts outside the CDR3, is GAGVSQSPSNKVTEKGKDVELRCDPISGHTALYWYRQSLGQGLEFLIYFQGNSAPDKSGLPSDRFSAERTGGSVSTLTIQRTQQEDSAVYLCASSSQGIYGYTFGSGTRLTVV.

Turning to this clonotype: Sequence at one end of the junction differs from germline and may be a read error. The chain joins TRBV7-8 to TRBJ2-1; TRBD2 agrees at 11 bases. Germline CDR1 reads SGHVS; CDR2 reads FQNEAQ. This CDR3 region has 14 residues. The CDR3 DNA reads TGTGACAGCAGCTCGGGACTAGCGGACAATGAGCAGTTCTTC. Its translation: CDSSSGLADNEQFF. Full variable domain (remainder filled in from reference TRBV7-8 and TRBJ2-1): GAGVSQSPRYKVAKRGQDVALRCDPISGHVSLFWYQQALGQGPEFLTYFQNEAQLDKSGLPSDRFFAERPEGSVSTLKIQRTQQEDSAVYLCDSSSGLADNEQFFGPGTRLTVL.

This clonotype has just a few counts. CDR3 DNA: TGTGCCAGCAGCTTATCCGGGTTAGCCAAAAACATTCAGTACTTC. This encodes CASSLSGLAKNIQYF. V and J are TRBV7-2 and TRBJ2-4, with unresolved D. Trimming stripped 2 bases from V and 0 bases from J, with 8 bases between. Germline values: CDR1 SGHTA, CDR2 FQGNSA. This CDR3 region has 15 residues.

This clonotype was seen a handful of times. The chain joins TRBV7-9 to TRBJ2-1, with TRBD2 matching over 13 bases. The CDR3 is made up of 17 amino acids. Looked up from germline, CDR1 is SEHNR and CDR2 is FQNEAQ (reference sequence). The junction had 9 bases not matched to a gene; V was cut back by 6 bases and J by 4 bases. CDR3 sequence reads: CASRLLAGGPKYNEQFF. The CDR3 nucleotides are TGTGCCAGCAGGCTACTAGCGGGGGGGCCGAAGTACAATGAGCAGTTCTTC.

The table lists this clonotype with many counts. The chain joins TRBV7-2 to TRBJ1-1; 11 nucleotides match TRBD1. The CDR3 runs 15 residues. Germline V CDR1 and CDR2: SGHTA, FQGNSA. Germline trimming cut 5 bases from V and 7 bases from J; bases unmatched to any gene: 9. This CDR3 reads CASSLSGTGGNEAFF. The CDR3 DNA sequence: TGTGCCAGCAGCCTCTCCGGGACAGGGGGGAATGAAGCTTTCTTT.

CDR3 sequence reads: CAWRVLGDETQYF. The CDR3 DNA sequence: TGTGCCTGGAGGGTTCTAGGGGACGAGACCCAGTACTTC. This sequence joins TRBV30 and TRBJ2-5, with D possibly being TRBD1 or TRBD2 (5 bases each). V gave up 3 bases and J gave up 5 bases, with 13 bases separating them. Germline CDR1 is GTSNPN and CDR2 is SVGIG (reference sequence). The CDR3 has 13 amino acids.

Many counts were recorded for this clonotype. The rearrangement links TRBV7-9 to TRBJ2-5; a possible D gene is TRBD2 (7 bases). CDR1 is SEHNR, CDR2 FQNEAQ, per germline (reference sequence). CDR3 length equals 15 residues. The V end lost 4 bases, the J end lost 4 bases, and 16 bases lay between the germline ends. CDR3 sequence: CASSYPLGGRETQYF. As DNA, the CDR3 is TGTGCCAGCAGCTACCCGTTGGGGGGGCGAGAGACCCAGTACTTC.

This chain uses TRBV5-4 with TRBJ2-2, with 7 positions matching TRBD2. V lost 5 bases to trimming and J lost 2 bases; unmatched junction nucleotides: 6. This CDR3 region has 15 residues. CDR1 SGHNT and CDR2 YYREEE come from the germline V gene (reference sequence). The CDR3 sequence: CASRKSGVNTGELFF. The CDR3 DNA sequence: TGTGCCAGCAGGAAAAGCGGGGTAAACACCGGGGAGCTGTTTTTT.

This chain connects TRBV27 to TRBJ2-7, with D perhaps TRBD1 or TRBD2 (6 bases each). V was clipped by 8 bases and J by 2 bases, with 16 bases between them. This CDR3 is 14 amino acids long. CDR1 and CDR2 from the germline V gene are MNHEY and SMNVEV (reference sequence). The CDR3 loop reads CASSDGGLTYEQYF. CDR3 nucleotides: TGTGCCAGCTCCGATGGGGGGCTCACCTACGAGCAGTACTTC.

This clonotype was observed a handful of times. An end of the junction differs from the germline gene, which may be a read error. CDR3 in DNA: TGTGCCAGCAGCTCGAGGGGACAAGCGACCCAGTACTTC. It translates to CASSSRGQATQYF. V usage is TRBV7-2 and J usage is TRBJ2-5, with D possibly TRBD1 on 6 matching bases. CDR1 SGHTA and CDR2 FQGNSA come from the germline V gene. The CDR3 consists of 13 residues.

The chain employs TRBV6-6 and TRBJ2-1; 8 bases are shared with TRBD1. Germline V CDR1 and CDR2: MNHNY, SVGAGI (reference sequence). Trimming cost V 7 bases and J 6 bases; bases outside gene matches: 17. CDR3 length: 17 amino acids. The CDR3 sequence is CASNPWTGSSPGNEQFF. The CDR3 DNA is TGTGCCAGCAACCCTTGGACAGGGAGCTCTCCTGGCAATGAGCAGTTCTTC.

This clonotype was detected once. The chain recombines TRBV12-3 or TRBV12-4 with TRBJ1-2; 10 bases are a match to TRBD1. CDR3 length: 14 residues. The ends lost 6 bases at V and 4 bases at J; junction bases unmatched: 5. Here the CDR3 DNA reads TGTGCCAGCAGGGGAGGACAGGGGGGCTATGGCTACACCTTC. The encoded protein is CASRGGQGGYGYTF.

This chain links TRBV12-3 or TRBV12-4 with TRBJ2-3, with a tentative D call TRBD2 (6 bases). This CDR3 region has 15 residues. The germline V and J ends were trimmed by 5 bases and 5 bases, with 17 bases remaining between them. The CDR3 DNA is TGTGCCAGCAGTGACAATGGGACTCCCGTAGATACGCAGTATTTT. Translation: CASSDNGTPVDTQYF.

In its sample, this clonotype was seen once. This rearrangement joins TRBV6-5 to TRBJ1-2, with no clear D. V was trimmed by 4 bases and J by 8 bases, leaving 8 bases between them. The CDR3 is made up of 11 amino acids. Per germline, CDR1 MNHEY and CDR2 SVGAGI. The CDR3 protein is CASSWEGGYTF. Written as DNA, the CDR3 is TGTGCCAGCAGTTGGGAGGGCGGCTACACCTTC.

V and J are TRBV7-9 and TRBJ2-3; 8 nucleotides line up with TRBD1. The CDR3 is made up of 15 amino acids. CDR1 is SEHNR and CDR2 is FQNEAQ in the germline V gene (reference sequence). The V segment lost 2 bases and the J segment 3 bases; nucleotides outside the gene matches: 4. CDR3 DNA sequence: TGTGCCAGCAGCTTACGCAGGGGGCGGACAGATACGCAGTATTTT. Its translation: CASSLRRGRTDTQYF.

The genes are TRBV4-1 and TRBJ2-1, with 9 bases aligning to TRBD2. Trimming took 0 bases from V and 0 from J; bases not matched to a gene: 6. This CDR3 spans 18 amino acids. Germline V CDR1 and CDR2: MGHRA, YSYEKL. In nucleotides, the CDR3 is TGCGCCAGCAGCCAAGATGGGCTTAGCGGGAGCTCCTACAATGAGCAGTTCTTC. This translates into CASSQDGLSGSSYNEQFF.